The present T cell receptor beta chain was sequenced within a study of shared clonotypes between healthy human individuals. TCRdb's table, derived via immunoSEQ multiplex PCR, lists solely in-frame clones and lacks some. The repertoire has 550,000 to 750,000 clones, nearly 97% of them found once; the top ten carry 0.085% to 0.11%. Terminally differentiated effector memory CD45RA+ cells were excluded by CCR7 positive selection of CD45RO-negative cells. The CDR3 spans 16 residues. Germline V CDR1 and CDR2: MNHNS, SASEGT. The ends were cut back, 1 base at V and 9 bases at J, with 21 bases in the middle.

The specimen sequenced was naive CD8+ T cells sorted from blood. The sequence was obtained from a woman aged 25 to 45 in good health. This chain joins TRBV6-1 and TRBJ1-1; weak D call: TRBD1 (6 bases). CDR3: CASSEEVWAQGQQAFF. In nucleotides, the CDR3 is TGTGCCAGCAGTGAAGAAGTTTGGGCACAGGGTCAACAAGCTTTCTTT.